One and the same sample provided the 25 T cell receptor beta chains below, sequenced in a study of CD8 T cells in Susac syndrome. Reverse transcription of about 0.45 to 1 ug RNA was performed with random hexamers. TCRdb reprocessed the immunoSEQ multiplex PCR reads via MiXCR and lists one record per CDR3 protein. The sample has some 160,000 distinct CDR3 sequences, 85% to 95% seen once. The sequenced material came from CD4+ T cells from PBMCs. All receptors derive from a human donor with Susac syndrome.

The chain carries TRBV15 and TRBJ1-5; D is uncertain. V lost 0 bases to trimming and J lost 6 bases, with 3 bases between them. CDR1 is LNHNV and CDR2 is YYDKDF in the germline V gene (reference sequence). The CDR3 spans 12 residues. The CDR3 DNA is TGTGCCACCAGCAGAGATTTTCAGCCCCAGCATTTT. Encoded protein: CATSRDFQPQHF.

This clonotype showed up just a few times. The chain couples TRBV24-1 to TRBJ2-6, with D unresolved. This CDR3 comprises 15 residues. CDR1 and CDR2 from the germline V gene are KGHDR and SFDVKD. V gave up 2 bases and J gave up 1 base, with 5 bases separating them. The CDR3 coding sequence is TGTGCCACCAGTGATTCGGGTTCTGGGGCCAACGTCCTGACTTTC. It specifies CATSDSGSGANVLTF.

The chain carries TRBV30 and TRBJ2-1, with TRBD1 as a possible D gene (5 bases). Trimming removed 1 base from V and 0 bases from J, with 16 bases in between. This CDR3 is built from 17 residues. Germline CDR1 reads GTSNPN; CDR2 reads SVGIG (reference sequence). The CDR3 region is CAWSGLRPRGSYNEQFF. In DNA, the CDR3 is TGTGCCTGGAGTGGGCTAAGACCTAGGGGCTCCTACAATGAGCAGTTCTTC.

The chain couples TRBV6-2 or TRBV6-3 to TRBJ2-7, with D possibly being TRBD1 (6 bases). Trimming took off 5 bases at V and 2 bases at J, with 16 bases between the two ends. CDR1 MNHEY and CDR2 SVGEGT come from the germline V gene. The CDR3 sequence is 15 residues long. CDR3 in DNA: TGTGCCAGCAGTCCGATTGGGACAACCGCCTACGAGCAGTACTTC. It is translated as CASSPIGTTAYEQYF.

V usage is TRBV5-1 and J usage is TRBJ2-1, with TRBD2 identical over 9 bases. The CDR3 sequence is 16 residues long. The junction had 8 bases not matched to a gene; V was cut back by 0 bases and J by 7 bases. Germline V CDR1 and CDR2: SGHRS, YFSETQ. The CDR3 loop reads CASSLDGGGAWNEQFF. The CDR3 DNA sequence: TGCGCCAGCAGCTTGGACGGCGGGGGGGCTTGGAATGAGCAGTTCTTC.

The rearrangement links TRBV12-3 or TRBV12-4 to TRBJ1-5, with TRBD1 as a possible D gene (5 bases). This CDR3 spans 14 amino acids. Deletions cut 6 bases from V and 4 bases from J, with 13 bases between. CDR3 region: CASSHTQGNQPQHF. CDR3 bases: TGTGCCAGCAGCCATACTCAGGGAAATCAGCCCCAGCATTTT.

This clonotype occurred once. The chain employs TRBV9 and TRBJ2-3, with D perhaps matching TRBD1 (6 bases). Germline V lookup: CDR1 SGDLS, CDR2 YYNGEE. The CDR3 contains 16 residues. V was pared by 2 bases and J by 6 bases, with 19 bases between. The CDR3 reads CASSVAPSGAQDTQYF. CDR3 DNA: TGTGCCAGCAGCGTGGCCCCCTCAGGGGCGCAGGATACGCAGTATTTT.

The rearrangement uses TRBV7-6 and TRBJ2-5; D is perhaps TRBD1 (6 bases). This CDR3 has 14 residues. V was shortened by 1 base and J by 7 bases, with 13 bases between the two germline ends. CDR1 SGHVS and CDR2 FNYEAQ come from the germline V gene. The CDR3: CASSLGQERVTQYF. DNA for the CDR3: TGTGCCAGCAGCTTAGGACAGGAACGTGTGACCCAGTACTTC.

J is TRBJ1-2 and V is TRBV12-3 or TRBV12-4, with D perhaps TRBD1 (6 bases). The V gene lost 5 bases and the J gene lost 4 bases, with 11 bases spanning the gap. This CDR3 region has 13 residues. DNA of the CDR3: TGTGCCAGCAGTCTTACAGGGCCCTATGGCTACACCTTC. Encoded protein: CASSLTGPYGYTF.

V is TRBV29-1 and J is TRBJ2-3; D is ambiguous. The V gene's germline CDR1 is SQVTM and CDR2 ANQGSEA. Trimming took off 0 bases at V and 5 bases at J, with 6 bases between the two ends. This CDR3 has 12 residues. CDR3 sequence (DNA): TGCAGCGTTGAAGATCCGAGAGATACGCAGTATTTT. Translating it yields CSVEDPRDTQYF.

The CDR3 DNA is TGTGCCAGCAGCGCGACCGACAGGGCTGGAAACACCATATATTTT. It is translated as CASSATDRAGNTIYF. The gene calls are TRBV5-6 and TRBJ1-3, with 7 positions matching TRBD1. In germline, CDR1 is SGHDT, CDR2 YYEEEE. The junction had 6 bases not matched to a gene; V was cut back by 4 bases and J by 2 bases. The CDR3 length is 15 residues.

The gene calls are TRBV6-6 and TRBJ2-3; no firm D call. CDR3 size: 15 residues. V was clipped by 2 bases and J by 1 base, with 10 bases between them. Germline V CDR1 and CDR2: MNHNY, SVGAGI (reference sequence). The CDR3 DNA reads TGTGCCAGCAGTTACCCCCCCGCGGGCACAGATACGCAGTATTTT. This gives the protein CASSYPPAGTDTQYF.

Only one count was recorded for this clonotype. This rearrangement joins TRBV7-2 to TRBJ1-1; possible D gene TRBD1, 6 bases. V was clipped by 5 bases and J by 1 base, with 17 bases between them. This CDR3 has 16 residues. Germline lookup yields CDR1 SGHTA and CDR2 FQGNSA. CDR3 sequence reads: CASSPMGHLGNTEAFF. The CDR3 DNA follows: TGTGCCAGCAGCCCGATGGGACACTTGGGGAACACTGAAGCTTTCTTT.

In this sample, this clonotype turned up once. V gene TRBV20-1 combines with J gene TRBJ2-1, with 9 nucleotides matching TRBD1. CDR1 is DFQATT and CDR2 is SNEGSKA in the germline V gene (reference sequence). V was clipped by 5 bases and J by 6 bases; unmatched bases: 14. CDR3 length: 16 residues. This CDR3 reads CSAGGVGDRAFNEQFF. CDR3 nucleotide sequence: TGCAGTGCTGGTGGGGTGGGGGACAGGGCATTCAATGAGCAGTTCTTC.

The chain employs TRBV18 and TRBJ1-4; TRBD1 matches at 8 bases. There are 16 residues in the CDR3. V lost 1 base, J lost 5 bases, and 6 bases stayed unmatched. The germline gives CDR1 KGHSH, CDR2 LQKENI. The CDR3 bases are TGTGCCAGCTCACCACTCGGACAGGGCCGCAATGAAAAACTGTTTTTT. It encodes CASSPLGQGRNEKLFF.

The chain uses TRBV6-2 or TRBV6-3 and TRBJ2-1; D is perhaps TRBD1 or TRBD2 (6 bases each). V gave up 2 bases and J gave up 7 bases, with 12 bases separating them. This CDR3 comprises 14 residues. Germline V CDR1 and CDR2: MNHEY, SVGEGT. The CDR3 loop is CASSYTLGGNEQFF. In DNA, the CDR3 is TGTGCCAGCAGTTACACCCTAGGGGGGAATGAGCAGTTCTTC.

This clonotype was seen a handful of times. V is TRBV5-4 and J is TRBJ2-3; 7 bases are shared with TRBD2. The ends lost 0 bases at V and 3 bases at J; junction bases unmatched: 4. This CDR3 contains 15 residues. Per germline, CDR1 SGHNT and CDR2 YYREEE (reference sequence). DNA for the CDR3: TGTGCCAGCAGCTTGGGGGGGGGTAAGACAGATACGCAGTATTTT. Translation: CASSLGGGKTDTQYF.

This sequence joins TRBV7-8 and TRBJ2-7; no clear D gene. The germline V gene encodes CDR1 SGHVS and CDR2 FQNEAQ. The CDR3 sequence is 14 residues long. The V end was cut by 5 bases, the J end by 7 bases, with 18 bases between. CDR3 in DNA: TGTGCCAGCAGCGAAAAGCTGGGCCCAAGGGAGCAGTACTTC. Translated: CASSEKLGPREQYF.

The chain carries TRBV5-4 and TRBJ2-1; 10 nucleotides align to TRBD2. V lost 3 bases to trimming and J lost 7 bases; unmatched junction nucleotides: 10. Per germline, CDR1 SGHNT and CDR2 YYREEE (reference sequence). This CDR3 has 16 residues. CDR3 protein: CASSSRTSGRGNEQFF. The CDR3 nucleotides read TGTGCCAGCAGCTCTAGGACTAGCGGTAGGGGGAATGAGCAGTTCTTC.

V is TRBV3-1 and J is TRBJ2-7, with D possibly being TRBD2 (5 bases). V lost 0 bases to trimming and J lost 6 bases, with 9 bases between them. Germline V lookup: CDR1 LGHDT, CDR2 YNNKEL (reference sequence). This CDR3 comprises 13 residues. CDR3 in amino acids: CASSQDFRGEQYF. The CDR3 region has the DNA TGTGCCAGCAGCCAAGATTTCCGGGGCGAGCAGTACTTC.

CDR3 loop: CASSLAFF. CDR3 sequence (DNA): TGTGCCAGCAGTTTGGCTTTCTTT. The V call is TRBV25-1, the J call TRBJ1-1; no firm D call. V gave up 5 bases and J gave up 11 bases, with 3 bases separating them. The germline gives CDR1 MGHDK, CDR2 SYGVNS. The CDR3 covers 8 residues.

This sequence joins TRBV7-2 and TRBJ2-5; 9 positions agree with TRBD2. The junction had 10 bases not matched to a gene; V was cut back by 5 bases and J by 9 bases. CDR1 SGHTA and CDR2 FQGNSA come from the germline V gene. CDR3 size: 14 residues. The CDR3 here is CASSPGLAGLPQYF. CDR3 bases: TGTGCCAGCAGCCCAGGCCTAGCGGGACTACCCCAGTACTTC.

V and J are TRBV12-3 or TRBV12-4 and TRBJ2-7; TRBD2 aligns across 12 bases. V shed 6 bases and J 1 base; nucleotides not matched to a gene: 4. The CDR3 covers 15 residues. This chain's CDR3 is CASSSGTSGSYEQYF. CDR3 coding DNA: TGTGCCAGCAGCTCCGGGACTAGCGGGTCCTACGAGCAGTACTTC.

The chain carries TRBV7-8 and TRBJ2-7; 9 bases line up with TRBD1. The CDR3 length is 15 residues. Germline V gives CDR1 SGHVS, CDR2 FQNEAQ. Trimming took 0 bases from V and 0 from J; bases not matched to a gene: 0. Here the CDR3 reads CASSLADRGSYEQYF. CDR3 DNA sequence: TGTGCCAGCAGCTTAGCGGACAGGGGCTCCTACGAGCAGTACTTC.

The chain links TRBV29-1 to TRBJ2-2; D not certain. This CDR3 region has 13 residues. V was pared by 7 bases and J by 1 base, with 10 bases between. Germline V lookup: CDR1 SQVTM, CDR2 ANQGSEA. CDR3 sequence: CSAALLNTGELFF. The CDR3 DNA follows: TGCAGCGCCGCCCTGCTGAACACCGGGGAGCTGTTTTTT.